This is a list of T cell receptor beta chains from one sample in a study of T cell responses to AZD1222 COVID-19 vaccine. Repertoires were generated with immunoSEQ multiplex PCR, while TCRdb's copy carries only in-frame clones and drops some. The sample shows 150,000 to 170,000 clones, about 87% of them seen only once. The sequencing used peripheral blood, collected on day 0 of AZD1222 vaccination. Every receptor here comes from an adult in good health. CDR3s include the opening cysteine and the closing phenylalanine or tryptophan.

cdr3_length	v_call	j_call	cdr3_aa
14	TRBV6-2/TRBV6-3	TRBJ2-1	CASSYDGLAGKQVF
13	TRBV10-3	TRBJ2-1	CAMSNEVANEQFF
14	TRBV6-2/TRBV6-3	TRBJ2-5	CASSPLAQGETQYF
11	TRBV19	TRBJ2-7	CASRGSYEQYF
11	TRBV25-1	TRBJ1-2	CASSGGGGYTF
16	TRBV10-3	TRBJ2-1	CAISEPTGGPYNEQFF
15	TRBV28	TRBJ1-1	CASRGTGYMNTEAFF
14	TRBV4-1	TRBJ2-5	CASSQRGAQETQYF
15	TRBV6-5	TRBJ2-7	CASSYSGQGGYEQYF
14	TRBV18	TRBJ1-1	CASSPPVSGAEAFF
13	TRBV5-1	TRBJ2-5	CASSSGSTETQYF
14	TRBV4-3	TRBJ1-2	CASSQVAGENGYTF
15	TRBV7-6	TRBJ1-2	CASSLNSGGDYGYTF
15	TRBV5-1	TRBJ1-1	CASSLEVGRGSEAFF
16	TRBV5-6	TRBJ2-3	CASSLRSSPFVDTQYF
16	TRBV15	TRBJ1-4	CATSSPAGNVNEKLFF
11	TRBV12-3/TRBV12-4	TRBJ2-3	CASSRTDTQYF
12	TRBV7-2	TRBJ1-2	CASSRGGYGYTF
14	TRBV5-4	TRBJ1-5	CASSLETGDQPQHF
16	TRBV10-3	TRBJ1-2	CAITQAGGIGNYGYTF
14	TRBV21-1	TRBJ2-1	CASSLRTGTNEQFF
16	TRBV11-2	TRBJ2-5	CASSPRGGMYQETQYF
19	TRBV3-1/TRBV3-2	TRBJ2-4	CASSQDPTPGGRAKNIQYF
16	TRBV7-6	TRBJ2-2	CASSLSGPRGTGELFF
13	TRBV20-1	TRBJ1-4	CSASKRGGEKLFF
18	TRBV6-2/TRBV6-3	TRBJ2-6	CASSDEGLAGPGANVLTF
14	TRBV6-4	TRBJ2-1	CASSWVSWGAEQFF
14	TRBV5-1	TRBJ2-7	CASSYNQDAYEQYF
12	TRBV7-8	TRBJ2-3	CASSQDTDTQYF
16	TRBV2	TRBJ1-4	CASKGLRGAEGEKLFF
14	TRBV19	TRBJ1-6	CASSISGVNSPLHF
16	TRBV6-2/TRBV6-3	TRBJ2-5	CASSYLVGQGMETQYF
16	TRBV7-9	TRBJ1-3	CASSPIRGAPGNTIYF
20	TRBV4-1	TRBJ1-6	CASSQDEFRGWASYNSPLHF
14	TRBV28	TRBJ2-7	CASSSANSAYEQYF
16	TRBV4-2	TRBJ1-6	CASRPKGSEYNSPLHF
11	TRBV20-1	TRBJ1-2	CSAQGARGYTF
14	TRBV28	TRBJ1-2	CASLSRDSDYGYTF
16	TRBV19	TRBJ1-5	CASSIAGTGNNQPQHF
14	TRBV5-1	TRBJ1-3	CASSLAPTPDTIYF
15	TRBV15	TRBJ1-4	CATSRDRATNEKLFF